The rows below give T cell receptor beta chains drawn from one sample of a study of beta chain features in type 1 diabetes. The assay was immunoSEQ multiplex PCR, and TCRdb's table has in-frame clones only and misses some. The data contain about 6,000 clones, 70% to 80% of them singletons. Sequencing used Tregs from blood. The receptors were gathered from a man younger than 35 in good health. The CDR3 runs from the conserved cysteine through the conserved F or W. The D gene is left open where the match is weak. Some rows have no size entry. The others give once, few or many, or a class for an expanded clone.

. TRBD2 TRBJ2-3 TRBV7-2 TGTGCCAGCAGCAACCTCAGAGCGCGGGGGGGCTTTACAGATACGCAGTATTTT CASSNLRARGGFTDTQYF
few . TRBJ2-1 TRBV12-5 TGTGCTAGTGGACGAAGCACCAATGAGCAGTTCTTC CASGRSTNEQFF
. TRBD1 TRBJ2-7 TRBV6-1 TGTGCCAGCAGTGAAGCCGGACAGGGGTCTGAGGGGCAGTACTTC CASSEAGQGSEGQYF
. TRBD1 TRBJ1-2 TRBV2 TGTGCCAGCAATAGCAGGGGGGTAAAGAACGGCTACACCTTC CASNSRGVKNGYTF
. . TRBJ1-5 TRBV27 TGTGCCAGCAGAACCGACAGAAACAATCAGCCCCAGCATTTT CASRTDRNNQPQHF
. TRBD1 TRBJ1-5 TRBV6-6 TGTGCCAGCAGCCTGGGGACAGTTGGTAATCAGCCCCAGCATTTT CASSLGTVGNQPQHF
few . TRBJ2-7 TRBV5-1 TGCGCCAGCAGCTTATTCCGGGGTCCGAGCTCCTACGAGCAGTACTTC CASSLFRGPSSYEQYF
. . TRBJ2-3 TRBV7-3 TGTGCCAGCAGCTTATACGGGACAACATCTAGCACAGATACGCAGTATTTT CASSLYGTTSSTDTQYF
. . TRBJ2-4 TRBV4-1 TGCGCCAGCAGCCAAGTCGCGCCTAGATTAGCCAAAAACATTCAGTACTTC CASSQVAPRLAKNIQYF
. TRBD1 TRBJ2-7 TRBV29-1 TGCAGCGTTAGGGACAGTCCCTACGAGCAGTACTTC CSVRDSPYEQYF
. TRBD1 TRBJ1-1 TRBV19 TGTGCCAGTAGTATAGATCCGCGACAGGGGGCCCGAACGACTGAAGCTTTCTTT CASSIDPRQGARTTEAFF
. TRBD1 TRBJ1-4 TRBV5-6 TGTGCCAGCAGCTTTACGCGACAGGGAAAACTGTTTTTT CASSFTRQGKLFF
. TRBD2 TRBJ2-3 TRBV7-2 TGTGCCAGCAGCCCAACTAGCGGGGGGGCTTTAGATACGCAGTATTTT CASSPTSGGALDTQYF
. . TRBJ2-1 TRBV18 TGTGCCAGCTCACCACTATTGAGTAATGAGCAGTTCTTC CASSPLLSNEQFF
. TRBD2 TRBJ2-1 TRBV5-4 TGTGCCAGCAGCTCCAGCGGGGGGGCTTGGGATGAGCAGTTCTTC CASSSSGGAWDEQFF
. . TRBJ2-7 TRBV30 TGTGCCTGGAGCGGAATGGGAGGAAGGTACTACGAGCAGTACTTC CAWSGMGGRYYEQYF
. . TRBJ1-5 TRBV27 TGTGCCAGCAGTTCGCAGTCTCTGGGCAATCAGCCCCAGCATTTT CASSSQSLGNQPQHF
once TRBD1 TRBJ1-4 TRBV5-5 TGTGCCAGCAGCCTCACAGGGGGCCCGGAAAAACTGTTTTTT CASSLTGGPEKLFF
. . TRBJ1-1 TRBV6-1 TGTGCCAGCAGCGCGAGCAACGGTCTCGAAGCTTTCTTT CASSASNGLEAFF
. TRBD1 TRBJ1-6 TRBV5-1 TGCGCCAGCAGCCTGGGACAGGGGGCTAATTCACCCCTCCACTTT CASSLGQGANSPLHF
. TRBD2 TRBJ2-7 TRBV6-5 TGTGCCAGCAGTTCACCGGGACTAGCGCAGTACTTC CASSSPGLAQYF
. . TRBJ2-1 TRBV28 TGTGCCAGCAGTTCCGGACTCAATGAGCAGTTCTTC CASSSGLNEQFF
. TRBD1 TRBJ2-1 TRBV7-2 TGTGCCAGCAGCTTCGGGGACAGGCACAGTGAGCAGTTCTTC CASSFGDRHSEQFF
. . TRBJ2-5 TRBV19 TGTGCCAGTAGTATCCGGGGAGAGACCCAGTACTTC CASSIRGETQYF
. TRBD1 TRBJ1-1 TRBV2 TGTGCCAGTACCGGGACAGGGCTTAAGAACACTGAAGCTTTCTTT CASTGTGLKNTEAFF
few . TRBJ1-1 TRBV10-3 TGTGCCATCAGTGGTACCCTCGGGGGGAACACTGAAGCTTTCTTT CAISGTLGGNTEAFF
. TRBD2 TRBJ2-5 TRBV7-2 TGTGCCAGCCGACAGCTAGCGGGGGGAGAGACCCAGTACTTC CASRQLAGGETQYF
. . TRBJ2-1 TRBV7-8 TGTGCCAGCAGCTTAGTCAGGGGAGCCTACAATGAGCAGTTCTTC CASSLVRGAYNEQFF
. TRBD2 TRBJ2-5 TRBV30 TGTGCCTGGAGTCGAGAGCGGGGGAGACAAGAGACCCAGTACTTC CAWSRERGRQETQYF
few . TRBJ1-2 TRBV5-1 TGCGCCAGCAGCTTGCCGGGGGACTATGGCTACACCTTC CASSLPGDYGYTF
. TRBD1 TRBJ1-2 TRBV29-1 TGCAGCGTTGACAGGGGGCCTTTCTATGGCTACACCTTC CSVDRGPFYGYTF
. TRBD2 TRBJ2-3 TRBV7-3 TGTGCCAGCAGCCGACTAGCGCAAAGCACAGATACGCAGTATTTT CASSRLAQSTDTQYF
. TRBD1 TRBJ1-6 TRBV6-6 TGTGCCAGCACCGATCCGACAGGGCGGGATTCACCCCTCCACTTT CASTDPTGRDSPLHF
once TRBD2 TRBJ2-7 TRBV30 TGTGCCTGGAGTGTACGGGGACTAGCGTTCTACGAGCAGTACTTC CAWSVRGLAFYEQYF